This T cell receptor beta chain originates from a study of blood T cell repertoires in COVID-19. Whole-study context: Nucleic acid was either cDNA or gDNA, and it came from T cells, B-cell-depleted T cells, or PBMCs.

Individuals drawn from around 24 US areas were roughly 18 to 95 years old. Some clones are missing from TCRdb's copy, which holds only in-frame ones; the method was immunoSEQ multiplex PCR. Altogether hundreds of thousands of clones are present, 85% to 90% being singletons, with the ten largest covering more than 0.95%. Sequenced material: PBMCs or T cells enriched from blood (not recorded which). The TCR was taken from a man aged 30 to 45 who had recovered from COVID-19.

This CDR3 is CASKLGATNEKLFF. CDR3 nucleotides: TGTGCCAGTAAGTTGGGCGCAACTAATGAAAAACTGTTTTTT. The chain couples TRBV19 to TRBJ1-4, with D unclear. The germline CDR1 and CDR2 sequences are LNHDA and SQIVND (reference sequence). This CDR3 is 14 amino acids long. Trimming took 7 bases from V and 0 from J, leaving 9 bases between them.